Listed below are T cell receptor beta chains from one sample, sequenced in a study of shared clonotypes between healthy human individuals. The table came from immunoSEQ multiplex PCR; TCRdb's copy has only in-frame clones and leaves some out. The sample lists 2 million to 3 million clones, approximately 94% seen once, with approximately 0.36% in the top ten. The sequencing input was naive CD4+ T cells from PBMCs. The receptors stem from a man between 18 and 35 years old in good health. Some clones in this sample may be carry-over from other donors' samples. CDR3s include the opening cysteine and the closing phenylalanine or tryptophan. A D gene is named only where the DNA matches it firmly. Only part of the rows carry a size: once, few, many, or a class if the clone is expanded.

v_call	clone_size	d_call	j_call	cdr3_aa	cdr3_nt
TRBV27	-	TRBD2	TRBJ2-2	CASSPALRGRATGELFF	TGTGCCAGCAGTCCCGCCCTACGCGGGAGGGCCACCGGGGAGCTGTTTTTT
TRBV27	-	TRBD1	TRBJ1-1	CASSLFFSFGDRGYTEAFF	TGTGCCAGCAGTTTATTTTTTTCTTTTGGGGACAGGGGCTACACTGAAGCTTTCTTT
TRBV7-9	-	-	TRBJ1-2	CASSLGSTNYGYTF	TGTGCCAGCAGCTTAGGTTCCACTAACTATGGCTACACCTTC
TRBV9	-	TRBD1	TRBJ1-2	CASSPGGGGAYGYTF	TGTGCCAGCAGCCCTGGGGGAGGGGGCGCCTATGGCTACACCTTC
TRBV5-1	-	TRBD2	TRBJ2-2	CASRLAGGATGELFF	TGCGCCAGCAGGCTAGCGGGAGGGGCAACCGGGGAGCTGTTTTTT
TRBV6-6	-	TRBD1	TRBJ2-5	CASRLNRDRASETQYF	TGTGCCAGCAGACTTAACCGGGACAGGGCTTCAGAGACCCAGTACTTC
TRBV5-1	-	TRBD2	TRBJ2-3	CASSPTGTSGRTDTQYF	TGCGCCAGCAGCCCAACCGGGACTAGCGGGAGGACAGATACGCAGTATTTT
TRBV6-5	-	-	TRBJ2-5	CASSYGAASIQETQYF	TGTGCCAGCAGTTACGGGGCAGCGTCGATCCAAGAGACCCAGTACTTC
TRBV4-2	once	-	TRBJ2-5	CASSQGRRETQYF	TGTGCCAGCAGCCAGGGAAGAAGGGAGACCCAGTACTTC
TRBV6-1	-	-	TRBJ2-6	CASSDWAGANVLTF	TGTGCCAGCAGTGATTGGGCTGGGGCCAACGTCCTGACTTTC
TRBV2	-	TRBD1	TRBJ2-7	CASTPERDRTYEQYF	TGTGCCAGCACCCCAGAAAGGGACAGGACCTACGAGCAGTACTTC
TRBV5-1	-	-	TRBJ1-6	CASSQSGGAGSPLHF	TGCGCCAGCAGCCAATCTGGGGGCGCGGGGTCACCCCTCCACTTT
TRBV28	-	-	TRBJ1-1	CASSLAGPAFF	TGTGCCAGCAGTTTAGCAGGGCCAGCTTTCTTT
TRBV9	once	TRBD2	TRBJ2-3	CASSVASGRADTQYF	TGTGCCAGCAGCGTAGCTTCGGGGAGGGCAGATACGCAGTATTTT
TRBV4-3	-	-	TRBJ1-2	CASSQEGVYGYTF	TGCGCCAGCAGCCAAGAAGGGGTCTATGGCTACACCTTC
TRBV5-1	-	-	TRBJ2-7	CASSIERRGSEQYF	TGCGCCAGCAGCATCGAGAGGCGCGGTTCCGAGCAGTACTTC
TRBV18	-	TRBD1	TRBJ2-2	CASSQTGDVTGELFF	TGTGCCAGCTCACAGACAGGGGATGTGACCGGGGAGCTGTTTTTT
TRBV2	few	-	TRBJ1-5	CASSAWGLQQPQHF	TGTGCCAGCAGTGCTTGGGGGCTACAACAGCCCCAGCATTTT
TRBV6-6	-	-	TRBJ2-2	CASSLNMNTGELFF	TGTGCCAGCAGCCTCAATATGAACACCGGGGAGCTGTTTTTT
TRBV5-1	-	-	TRBJ1-2	CASRSGAYGYTF	TGCGCCAGCAGGTCCGGGGCCTATGGCTACACCTTC
TRBV18	-	TRBD1	TRBJ2-7	CASSPGTGVGEQYF	TGTGCCAGCTCACCAGGGACAGGGGTCGGCGAGCAGTACTTC
TRBV7-9	-	-	TRBJ1-5	CASSLGRGARQPQHF	TGTGCCAGCAGCTTAGGGCGGGGGGCGAGGCAGCCCCAGCATTTT
TRBV18	once	-	TRBJ2-3	CASSPFTPSSTDTQYF	TGTGCCAGCTCACCCTTCACTCCTTCTAGCACAGATACGCAGTATTTT
TRBV19	-	-	TRBJ1-1	CASSVIGGNTEAFF	TGTGCCAGTAGCGTTATAGGAGGGAACACTGAAGCTTTCTTT
TRBV30	-	-	TRBJ1-2	CAWSVGGYGYTF	TGTGCCTGGAGTGTGGGGGGCTATGGCTACACCTTC
TRBV18	-	-	TRBJ1-1	CASSPRTATEAFF	TGTGCCAGCTCACCAAGGACGGCCACTGAAGCTTTCTTT
TRBV9	-	TRBD2	TRBJ2-1	CASSSSGRVDEQFF	TGTGCCAGCAGCTCTAGCGGGAGGGTAGATGAGCAGTTCTTC
TRBV5-1	-	TRBD1	TRBJ2-7	CASSRDRGLYEQYF	TGCGCCAGCAGCCGGGACAGGGGGCTCTACGAGCAGTACTTC
TRBV28	-	TRBD1	TRBJ2-7	CASSHIGQGRSYEQYF	TGTGCCAGCAGTCACATCGGACAGGGAAGAAGCTACGAGCAGTACTTC
TRBV6-1	few	-	TRBJ1-5	CASSEALGGSFRQPQHF	TGTGCCAGCAGTGAAGCGCTTGGGGGAAGTTTCAGGCAGCCCCAGCATTTT
TRBV7-2	-	TRBD1	TRBJ2-7	CASSLDRGHYEQYF	TGTGCCAGCAGCTTAGATAGGGGGCACTACGAGCAGTACTTC
TRBV5-6	-	-	TRBJ2-3	CASSLNSDTQYF	TGTGCCAGCAGCTTGAATTCAGATACGCAGTATTTT
TRBV13	once	TRBD2	TRBJ2-1	CASSLFEMAGGPRNEQFF	TGTGCCAGCAGCTTATTCGAGATGGCGGGAGGGCCGCGTAATGAGCAGTTCTTC
TRBV30	-	TRBD1	TRBJ1-5	CAWSKGQLGGGNQPQHF	TGTGCCTGGAGCAAGGGACAGCTGGGAGGTGGCAATCAGCCCCAGCATTTT
TRBV9	-	-	TRBJ2-1	CASSELTRNSEQFF	TGTGCCAGCAGCGAACTCACGAGAAATTCGGAGCAGTTCTTC
TRBV5-1	-	-	TRBJ2-7	CASSLLQGSYEQYF	TGCGCCAGCAGCTTACTACAGGGCTCCTACGAGCAGTACTTC
TRBV12-5	few	TRBD1	TRBJ1-2	CASGFGTANYGYTF	TGTGCTAGTGGTTTTGGGACAGCTAACTATGGCTACACCTTC
TRBV19	-	TRBD1	TRBJ2-2	CASSKRQGARGTGELFF	TGTGCCAGTAGTAAGCGACAGGGGGCAAGAGGGACCGGGGAGCTGTTTTTT
TRBV27	-	TRBD2	TRBJ2-7	CASSFSGRPTYEQYF	TGTGCCAGCAGTTTTAGCGGGAGGCCTACCTACGAGCAGTACTTC
TRBV18	once	-	TRBJ2-7	CASSPGRIGYEQYF	TGTGCCAGCTCACCTGGCAGGATAGGGTACGAGCAGTACTTC
TRBV2	-	TRBD1	TRBJ1-5	CASNRDSDQPQHF	TGTGCCAGCAACCGGGACAGCGATCAGCCCCAGCATTTT